The 5 T cell receptor beta chains listed next were all sequenced from one sample in a study of blood T cells in healthy people across ages. Combining a sample-barcoded 5' primer with a J-beta primer mix, a second PCR ran for 7 to 11 cycles. TCRdb reanalysed the 5' RACE reads using MiXCR and keeps one entry per CDR3 protein. The table lists around 700,000 distinct CDR3 sequences, 25% of them singletons. The data were also submitted as part of a second study, on T cells of mothers and their children.

Sequencing used blood. These receptors were obtained from a boy under 18 in good health.

For the CDR3, the DNA is TGCAGCGTTGACCCCCGGGGGGGGTTCATGCGTGAGCAGTTCTTC. This sequence encodes CSVDPRGGFMREQFF. The chain links TRBV29-1 to TRBJ2-1, with TRBD2 matching 8 bases. Germline-derived CDR1 and CDR2 are SQVTM and ANQGSEA. V lost 3 bases, J lost 9 bases, and 13 bases stayed unmatched. This CDR3 comprises 15 residues.

This chain uses TRBV20-1 with TRBJ1-4; no clear D. The CDR3 has 16 residues. Germline CDR1 reads DFQATT; CDR2 reads SNEGSKA (reference sequence). V was trimmed by 0 bases and J by 0 bases, leaving 11 bases between them. The CDR3 DNA is TGCAGTGCTAGAGACCCAGGAGGGCCAACTAATGAAAAACTGTTTTTT. It codes for CSARDPGGPTNEKLFF.

The rearrangement links TRBV29-1 to TRBJ2-5, with 8 bases matching TRBD1. The germline gives CDR1 SQVTM, CDR2 ANQGSEA. CDR3 length: 15 residues. J was trimmed by 4 bases and V by 2 bases; bases with no gene match: 9. The CDR3 DNA reads as TGCAGCGTTGAAAGGACAGGGAATTGGAGAGAGACCCAGTACTTC. Translation: CSVERTGNWRETQYF.

This clonotype has more than one count but fewer than ten. This sequence joins TRBV5-5 and TRBJ1-4; D gene uncertain. This CDR3 is 15 amino acids long. Trimming removed 5 bases from V and 6 bases from J, with 17 bases in between. The germline gives CDR1 SGHKS, CDR2 YYEKEE (reference sequence). CDR3 amino acids: CASRPRVFPHEKLFF. The DNA for the CDR3 is TGTGCCAGCAGACCTCGTGTCTTCCCCCATGAAAAACTGTTTTTT.

This clonotype turned up a few times. Its ends do not fully match the called genes, so a read error is possible. J is TRBJ1-2 and V is TRBV4-1; weak D call: TRBD1 (6 bases). The germline CDR1 and CDR2 sequences are MGHRA and YSYEKL. This CDR3 comprises 14 residues. CDR3 sequence (DNA): TGCGCCAGCACCCAAAGTAGGGGGATCTATGGCTACACCTTC. This translates into CASTQSRGIYGYTF.